This T cell receptor (beta chain) was sequenced for a study of cytomegalovirus exposure and HLA in healthy donors. The overall study: The use of the same platform for the roughly 120 validation repertoires and the 550 to 850 first-cohort repertoires was reported by a later analysis. Study-level points and caveats: TCR beta chains numbering under 200 were designated cytomegalovirus-associated.

CDR1 KGHSH and CDR2 LQKENI come from the germline V gene. Trimming took 2 bases from V and 3 from J, leaving 13 bases between them. The CDR3 is 15 residues long. Using immunoSEQ multiplex PCR, the repertoire was profiled, and TCRdb retains in-frame clones only, with some absent. This table has roughly 280,000 clones, approximately 83% appearing once. The count of this clone is one. The antigen is unknown. The sequence derives from a woman under 30 in good health and CMV-seronegative. The sample comprised PBMCs. J is TRBJ1-1 and V is TRBV18; a possible D gene is TRBD1 (5 bases). The CDR3 sequence is CASSPSTVKDTEAFF. DNA of the CDR3: TGTGCCAGCTCACCATCGACAGTAAAAGACACTGAAGCTTTCTTT.